This T cell receptor (beta chain) was sequenced for a study of monozygotic twins with inflammatory bowel disease. Broader study findings: Part of the variability in patient repertoires may have come from differing immunosuppressive treatments. T cell subtypes that differed could not be told apart. Fewer clonotypes were shared with others by IBD patients than by healthy twins, especially with disease activity.

A word on this clonotype: Its cognate antigen is unknown.

The template switching step added UMIs that contained a 6-nucleotide sample barcode. TCRdb reprocessed the 5' RACE reads and keeps a single row for each CDR3 protein, giving no DNA. There are about 450,000 distinct CDR3 sequences in the sample, with around 2.4% held by the top ten. Germline lookup yields CDR1 SEHNR and CDR2 FQNEAQ (reference sequence). The CDR3 loop spans 17 amino acids. The rearrangement uses TRBV7-9 and TRBJ2-3; TCRdb reports TRBD2, a call that lacks DNA to check it against. Source material: blood. This sequence was found in a human donor with ulcerative colitis or Crohn's disease, or a healthy co-twin of an affected twin (not recorded which). The CDR3 sequence: CASSLVGGRASTDTQYF. Full variable domain (outside the CDR3, taken from reference TRBV7-9 and TRBJ2-3): DTGVSQNPRHKITKRGQNVTFRCDPISEHNRLYWYRQTLGQGPEFLTYFQNEAQLEKSRLLSDRFSAERPKGSFSTLEIQRTEQGDSAMYLCASSLVGGRASTDTQYFGPGTRLTVL.